One and the same sample provided the 13 T cell receptor beta chains below, sequenced in a study of a mutant IDH1 vaccine in newly diagnosed glioma. Sequencing used immunoSEQ multiplex PCR; TCRdb keeps in-frame clones, though not all of them. This table holds about 56,000 clones, 75% to 90% found once. The sample's time point: week 23, last vaccination. A 20-mer mutant IDH1 peptide at 300 ug was injected subcutaneously with topical imiquimod. Antigens of these TCRs are unknown. The starting material was PBMCs, obtained from a glioma patient whose treatment included an IDH1 peptide vaccine. These receptors all come from a man between 35 and 55 years old with glioma.

The chain links TRBV7-2 to TRBJ2-7, with TRBD2 matching 8 bases. V dropped 1 base and J dropped 7; count of bases not matched to a gene: 9. Germline V gives CDR1 SGHTA, CDR2 FQGNSA. There are 15 residues in the CDR3. CDR3 residues: CASSLVLAGRAEQYF. CDR3 in DNA: TGTGCCAGCAGCTTAGTATTAGCGGGAAGAGCGGAGCAGTACTTC.

This rearrangement joins TRBV5-1 to TRBJ2-5; 7 bases align to TRBD2. CDR3 length: 13 amino acids. V lost 4 bases, J lost 11 bases, and 11 bases stayed unmatched. Germline-derived CDR1 and CDR2 are SGHRS and YFSETQ. CDR3 in DNA: TGCGCCAGCAGCGCGGAGCTAGCGCGGGAGCAGTACTTC. Amino acid sequence: CASSAELAREQYF.

V gene TRBV2 combines with J gene TRBJ1-2; TRBD1 matches at 9 bases. The CDR3 spans 14 residues. V trimming: 6 bases; J trimming: 0 bases; junction bases outside the gene matches: 2. Looked up from germline, CDR1 is SNHLY and CDR2 is FYNNEI. Here the CDR3 DNA reads TGTGCCAGCAGAGGACAGGGGACTAACTATGGCTACACCTTC. Amino acid sequence: CASRGQGTNYGYTF.

The chain couples TRBV28 to TRBJ2-2, with TRBD1 matching 7 bases. The CDR3 extends over 15 amino acids. CDR1 is MDHEN and CDR2 is SYDVKM in the germline V gene. Trimming removed 5 bases from V and 6 bases from J; junction bases left unmatched: 9. The CDR3 is CASSPRGIVPGELFF. The CDR3 bases are TGTGCCAGCAGTCCCAGGGGGATTGTTCCCGGGGAGCTGTTTTTT.

V usage is TRBV5-1 and J usage is TRBJ2-7; 11 bases line up with TRBD1. Germline CDR1 reads SGHRS; CDR2 reads YFSETQ. The CDR3 loop spans 14 amino acids. With V trimmed by 3 bases and J by 6 bases, 5 bases remained unmatched. CDR3 coding DNA: TGCGCCAGCAGCTGGGGGACAGGGGGTCGCGAGCAGTACTTC. Amino acids: CASSWGTGGREQYF.

The CDR3 here is CASIPSGSYEQYF. For the CDR3, the DNA is TGTGCCAGCATTCCCTCCGGCTCCTACGAGCAGTACTTC. The rearrangement links TRBV6-6 to TRBJ2-7; no definite D call. The germline gives CDR1 MNHNY, CDR2 SVGAGI (reference sequence). The CDR3 is 13 amino acids. V shed 7 bases and J shed 0 bases, with 10 bases lying between them.

This chain connects TRBV5-1 to TRBJ2-3; D might be TRBD1 (5 bases). The CDR3 is made up of 15 amino acids. Trimming left V 1 base short and J 2 bases short, with 11 bases between. Germline CDR1 reads SGHRS; CDR2 reads YFSETQ. The CDR3 DNA sequence: TGCGCCAGCAGCTTGTTTCCGGACAACACAGATACGCAGTATTTT. This codes for CASSLFPDNTDTQYF.

The chain recombines TRBV18 with TRBJ2-7; D gene unclear. CDR3 size: 15 residues. From germline, CDR1 is KGHSH and CDR2 LQKENI. The germline V and J ends were trimmed by 2 bases and 3 bases, with 14 bases remaining between them. CDR3 residues: CASSPAQSRNYEQYF. Here the CDR3 DNA reads TGTGCCAGCTCACCAGCTCAGTCGCGCAACTACGAGCAGTACTTC.

The chain recombines TRBV5-1 with TRBJ1-3; the D gene is possibly TRBD1 (6 bases). The CDR3 covers 13 residues. The germline V and J ends were trimmed by 5 bases and 5 bases, with 11 bases remaining between them. Germline loops: CDR1 SGHRS, CDR2 YFSETQ. CDR3 nucleotide sequence: TGCGCCAGCAGACAGGGTTTGCGAAACACCATATATTTT. Amino acid sequence: CASRQGLRNTIYF.

This clone was counted only a few times. The V gene is TRBV15, the J gene TRBJ2-1; 12 nucleotides align to TRBD2. Trimming cost V 3 bases and J 5 bases; bases outside gene matches: 2. Germline CDR1 LNHNV, CDR2 YYDKDF (reference sequence). This CDR3 comprises 15 residues. DNA for the CDR3: TGTGCCACCAGCAGGCCTAGCGGGAGGGACAATGAGCAGTTCTTC. Residues: CATSRPSGRDNEQFF.

Judged by abundance, this clone is medium-sized. The rearrangement joins TRBV5-6 to TRBJ1-1; no definite D call. Germline lookup yields CDR1 SGHDT and CDR2 YYEEEE. The V end lost 0 bases, the J end lost 2 bases, and 5 bases lay between the germline ends. The CDR3 is 13 residues long. The CDR3 nucleotides read TGTGCCAGCAGCTTGGCTCCAAACACTGAAGCTTTCTTT. Translating it yields CASSLAPNTEAFF.

In this sample, this clone turned up a few times. The gene calls are TRBV7-8 and TRBJ1-5, with 11 bases aligning to TRBD1. This CDR3 has 17 residues. Trimming cost V 5 bases and J 7 bases; bases outside gene matches: 13. CDR1 and CDR2 (germline): SGHVS, FQNEAQ. DNA of the CDR3: TGTGCCAGCAGCCGAAACGCCGGGACAGGGGGTAACCAGCCCCAGCATTTT. Amino acids: CASSRNAGTGGNQPQHF.

The CDR3 DNA reads as TGCAGCGTAATGCCCTTCACAGATACGCAGTATTTT. As protein: CSVMPFTDTQYF. The rearrangement links TRBV29-1 to TRBJ2-3; no firm D call. Per the germline V gene, CDR1 is SQVTM and CDR2 is ANQGSEA. V was clipped by 6 bases and J by 2 bases, with 9 bases between them. The CDR3 has 12 amino acids.